This T cell receptor beta chain was sequenced for a study of T cell repertoires in cytomegalovirus infection. Germline CDR1 DFQATT, CDR2 SNEGSKA (reference sequence). The CDR3 consists of 15 residues. Deletions cut 0 bases from V and 6 bases from J, with 12 bases between. TCRdb re-analysed the reads in MiXCR, keeping a single row per CDR3 protein. The data hold about 250,000 distinct CDR3 sequences, with about 18% observed a single time. The TCR comes from a human donor in good health (CMV status not recorded). Some clones in this sample may be carry-over from other donors' samples. The chain links TRBV20-1 to TRBJ1-6; D is unclear. Sequencing was done on a sample of CD8+ T cells from PBMCs. CDR3 nucleotide sequence: TGCAGTGCTAGAGATGGGGAGGAACTTAATTCACCCCTCCACTTT. Protein sequence: CSARDGEELNSPLHF.